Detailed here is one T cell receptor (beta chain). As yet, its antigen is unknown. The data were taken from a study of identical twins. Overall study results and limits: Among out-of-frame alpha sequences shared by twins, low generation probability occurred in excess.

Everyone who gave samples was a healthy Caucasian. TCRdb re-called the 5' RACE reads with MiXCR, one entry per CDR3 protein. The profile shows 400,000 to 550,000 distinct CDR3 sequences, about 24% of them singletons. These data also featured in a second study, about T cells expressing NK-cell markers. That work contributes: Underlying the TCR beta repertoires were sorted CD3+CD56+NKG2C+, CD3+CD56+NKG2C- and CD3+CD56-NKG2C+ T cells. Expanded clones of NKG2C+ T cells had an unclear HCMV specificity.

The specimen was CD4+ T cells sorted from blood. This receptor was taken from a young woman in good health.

CDR3 nucleotide sequence: TGTGCCAGCAGCCGCCGGGCCCTAAGCGGGAGGGCCGCGGATGAGCAGTTCTTC. Its protein product is CASSRRALSGRAADEQFF. The chain uses TRBV11-2 and TRBJ2-1; 10 bases fit TRBD2. The CDR3 covers 18 residues. The germline CDR1 and CDR2 sequences are SGHAT and FQNNGV. J was trimmed by 8 bases and V by 5 bases; bases with no gene match: 18.